The sequence of this TCR beta chain was determined in a study of T cells after yellow fever vaccination. Study at large: The SMART-Seq v4 Ultra Low Input method served to prepare the low-cell-number fractions.

CDR1 is LGHNA, CDR2 YNFKEQ, per germline. The CDR3 totals 15 residues. V dropped 4 bases and J dropped 1 base, with 10 bases sitting between them. In its sample, this clonotype ranks as medium-sized. Its antigen is still unknown. Study-level results: Overall, a small share of clonotypes was seen in both CD4 and CD8 compartments.

TCRdb re-called the 5' RACE reads with MiXCR, one entry per CDR3 protein. This table has around 73,000 distinct CDR3 sequences, 7.7% appearing once. The V call is TRBV4-2, the J call TRBJ2-2; either TRBD1 or TRBD2 may fit D (5 bases each). The source was CD8+ T cells sorted from PBMCs, collected on the day of the yellow fever booster vaccination. The receptor was isolated from a man aged 25 to 45 who received the YFV17D yellow fever vaccine. The CDR3 coding sequence is TGTGCCAGCAGCCCCGGGACGGGGAACACCGGGGAGCTGTTTTTT. It codes for CASSPGTGNTGELFF.